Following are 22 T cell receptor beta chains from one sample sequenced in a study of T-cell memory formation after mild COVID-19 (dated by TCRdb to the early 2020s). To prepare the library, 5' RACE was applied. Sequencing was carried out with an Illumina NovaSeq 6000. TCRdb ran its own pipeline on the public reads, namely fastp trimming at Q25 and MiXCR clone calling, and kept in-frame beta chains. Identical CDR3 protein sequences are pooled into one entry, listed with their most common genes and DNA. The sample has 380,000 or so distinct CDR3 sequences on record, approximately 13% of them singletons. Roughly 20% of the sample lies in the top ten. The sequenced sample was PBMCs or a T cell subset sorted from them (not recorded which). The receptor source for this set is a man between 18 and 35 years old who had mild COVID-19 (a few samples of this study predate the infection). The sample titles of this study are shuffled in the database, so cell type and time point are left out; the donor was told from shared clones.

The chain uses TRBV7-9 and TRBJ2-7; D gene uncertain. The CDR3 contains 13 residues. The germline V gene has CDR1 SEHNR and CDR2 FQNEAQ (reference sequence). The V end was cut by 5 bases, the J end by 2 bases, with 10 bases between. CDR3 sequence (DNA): TGTGCCAGCAGCCCCCCTCCGCCCTACGAGCAGTACTTC. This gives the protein CASSPPPPYEQYF.

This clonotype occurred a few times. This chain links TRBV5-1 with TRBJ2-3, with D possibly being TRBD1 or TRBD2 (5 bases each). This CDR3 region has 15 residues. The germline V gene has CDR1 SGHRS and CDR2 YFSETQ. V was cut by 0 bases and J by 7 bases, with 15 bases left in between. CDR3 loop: CASSLEGEIVNTQYF. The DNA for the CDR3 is TGCGCCAGCAGCTTGGAAGGGGAGATTGTGAATACGCAGTATTTT.

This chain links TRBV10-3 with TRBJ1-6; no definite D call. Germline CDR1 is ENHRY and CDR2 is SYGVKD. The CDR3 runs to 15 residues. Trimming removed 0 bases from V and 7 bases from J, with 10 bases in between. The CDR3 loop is CAISESGQNNSPLHF. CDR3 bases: TGTGCCATCAGTGAGTCCGGGCAGAACAATTCACCCCTCCACTTT.

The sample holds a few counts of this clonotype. CDR3 sequence: CASSYRLRETQYF. CDR3 in DNA: TGTGCCAGCAGTTATCGGTTGCGAGAGACCCAGTACTTC. The chain uses TRBV6-5 and TRBJ2-5; D is unresolved. There are 13 residues in the CDR3. V lost 3 bases to trimming and J lost 4 bases, with 9 bases between them. The germline V gene has CDR1 MNHEY and CDR2 SVGAGI.

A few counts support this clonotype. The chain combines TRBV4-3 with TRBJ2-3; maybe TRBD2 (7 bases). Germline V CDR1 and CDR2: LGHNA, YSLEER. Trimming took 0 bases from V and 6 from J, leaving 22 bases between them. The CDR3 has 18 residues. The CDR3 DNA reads TGCGCCAGCAGCCAAGATGGTGGGGGGGCCGGTTCGGGCGATACGCAGTATTTT. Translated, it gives CASSQDGGGAGSGDTQYF.

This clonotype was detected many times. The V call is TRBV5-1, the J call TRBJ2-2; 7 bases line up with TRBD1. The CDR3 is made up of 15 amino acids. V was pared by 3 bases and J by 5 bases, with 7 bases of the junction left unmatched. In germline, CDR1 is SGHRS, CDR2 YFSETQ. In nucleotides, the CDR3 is TGCGCCAGCAGCTCTCGACAGGGTGGAACCGGGGAGCTGTTTTTT. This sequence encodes CASSSRQGGTGELFF.

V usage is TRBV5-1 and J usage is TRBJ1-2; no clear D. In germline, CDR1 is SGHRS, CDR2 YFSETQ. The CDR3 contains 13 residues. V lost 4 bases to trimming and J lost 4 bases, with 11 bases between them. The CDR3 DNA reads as TGCGCCAGCAGCGGTGCCGGGATCTATGGCTACACCTTC. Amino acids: CASSGAGIYGYTF.

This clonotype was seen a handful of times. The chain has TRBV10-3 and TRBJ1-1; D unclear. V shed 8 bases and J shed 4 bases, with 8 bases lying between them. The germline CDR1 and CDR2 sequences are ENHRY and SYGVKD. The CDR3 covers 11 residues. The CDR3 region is CAILSSTEAFF. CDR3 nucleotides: TGTGCCATCCTATCTAGCACTGAAGCTTTCTTT.

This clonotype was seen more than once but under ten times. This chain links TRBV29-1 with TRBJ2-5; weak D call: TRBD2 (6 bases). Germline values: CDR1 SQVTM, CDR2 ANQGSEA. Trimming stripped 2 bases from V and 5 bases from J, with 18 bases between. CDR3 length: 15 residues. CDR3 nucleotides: TGCAGCGTTGAAAATATGTTAGTCCGGGAGGAGACCCAGTACTTC. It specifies CSVENMLVREETQYF.

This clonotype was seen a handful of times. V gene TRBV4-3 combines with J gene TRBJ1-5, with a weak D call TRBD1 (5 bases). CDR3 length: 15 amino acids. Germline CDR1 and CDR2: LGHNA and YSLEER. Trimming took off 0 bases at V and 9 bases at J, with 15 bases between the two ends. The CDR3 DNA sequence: TGCGCCAGCAGCCAAGATACGGGGGGGTATCGGCCCCAGCATTTT. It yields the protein CASSQDTGGYRPQHF.

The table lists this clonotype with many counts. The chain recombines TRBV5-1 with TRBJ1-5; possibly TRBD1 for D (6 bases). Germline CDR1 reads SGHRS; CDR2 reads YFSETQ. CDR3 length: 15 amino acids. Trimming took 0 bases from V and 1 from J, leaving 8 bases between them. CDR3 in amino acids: CASSLAGASNQPQHF. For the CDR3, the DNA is TGCGCCAGCAGCTTGGCAGGGGCGAGCAATCAGCCCCAGCATTTT.

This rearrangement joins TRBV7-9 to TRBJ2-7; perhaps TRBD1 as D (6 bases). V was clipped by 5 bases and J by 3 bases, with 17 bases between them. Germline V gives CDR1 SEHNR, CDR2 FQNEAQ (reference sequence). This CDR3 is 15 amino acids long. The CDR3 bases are TGTGCCAGCAGCCAACGTACAGGGCAGGACTACGAGCAGTACTTC. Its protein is CASSQRTGQDYEQYF.

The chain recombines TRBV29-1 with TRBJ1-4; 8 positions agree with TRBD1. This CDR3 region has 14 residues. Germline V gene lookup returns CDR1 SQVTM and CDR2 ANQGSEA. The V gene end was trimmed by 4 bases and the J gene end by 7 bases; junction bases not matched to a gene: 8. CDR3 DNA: TGCAGCGTTGCAGGGGGCGGTCGGGCTGAAAAACTGTTTTTT. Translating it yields CSVAGGGRAEKLFF.

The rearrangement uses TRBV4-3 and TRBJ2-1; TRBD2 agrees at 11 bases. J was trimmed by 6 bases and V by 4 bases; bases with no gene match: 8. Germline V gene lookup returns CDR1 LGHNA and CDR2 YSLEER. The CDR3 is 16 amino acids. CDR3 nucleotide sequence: TGCGCCAGCAGCCGAGTAGCGGGGGGGCCGGCCAATGAGCAGTTCTTC. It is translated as CASSRVAGGPANEQFF.

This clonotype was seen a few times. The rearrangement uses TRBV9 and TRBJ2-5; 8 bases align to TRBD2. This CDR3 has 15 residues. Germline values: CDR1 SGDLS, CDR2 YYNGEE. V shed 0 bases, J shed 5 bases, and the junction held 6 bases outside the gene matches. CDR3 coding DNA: TGTGCCAGCAGCGTAGTCGGACTAGCATGGGAGACCCAGTACTTC. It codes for CASSVVGLAWETQYF. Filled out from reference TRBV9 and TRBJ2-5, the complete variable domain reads DSGVTQTPKHLITATGQRVTLRCSPRSGDLSVYWYQQSLDQGLQFLIQYYNGEERAKGNILERFSAQQFPDLHSELNLSSLELGDSALYFCASSVVGLAWETQYFGPGTRLLVL.

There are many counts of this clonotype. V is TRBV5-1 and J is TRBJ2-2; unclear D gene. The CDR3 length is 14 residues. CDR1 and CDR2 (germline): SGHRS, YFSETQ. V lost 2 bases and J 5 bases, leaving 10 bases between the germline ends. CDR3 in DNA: TGCGCCAGCAGCTTCGATTTGTCAACCGGGGAGCTGTTTTTT. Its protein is CASSFDLSTGELFF.

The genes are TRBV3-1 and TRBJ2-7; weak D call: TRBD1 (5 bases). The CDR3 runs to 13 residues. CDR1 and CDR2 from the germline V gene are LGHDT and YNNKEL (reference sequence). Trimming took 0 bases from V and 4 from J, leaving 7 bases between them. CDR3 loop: CASSQEAGYEQYV. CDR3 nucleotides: TGTGCCAGCAGCCAAGAGGCAGGGTACGAGCAGTACGTC.

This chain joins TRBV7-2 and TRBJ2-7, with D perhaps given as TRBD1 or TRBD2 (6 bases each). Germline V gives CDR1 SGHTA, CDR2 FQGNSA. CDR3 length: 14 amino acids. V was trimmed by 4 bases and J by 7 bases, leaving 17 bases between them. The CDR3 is CASSYRGQGTEQYF. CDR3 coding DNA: TGTGCCAGCAGCTATCGGGGGCAGGGAACAGAGCAGTACTTC.

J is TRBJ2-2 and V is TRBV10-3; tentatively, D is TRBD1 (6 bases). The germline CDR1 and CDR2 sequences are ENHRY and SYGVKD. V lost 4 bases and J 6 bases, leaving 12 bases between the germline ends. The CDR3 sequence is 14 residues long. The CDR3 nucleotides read TGTGCCATCAGTGGGATTGGGGGCCCCGGGGAGCTGTTTTTT. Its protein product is CAISGIGGPGELFF.

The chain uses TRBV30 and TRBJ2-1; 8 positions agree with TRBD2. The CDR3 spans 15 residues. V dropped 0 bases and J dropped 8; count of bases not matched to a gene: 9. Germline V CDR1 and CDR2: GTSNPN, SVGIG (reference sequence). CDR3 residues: CAWSVTGGLADEQFF. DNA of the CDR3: TGTGCCTGGAGTGTGACGGGGGGGCTGGCTGATGAGCAGTTCTTC.

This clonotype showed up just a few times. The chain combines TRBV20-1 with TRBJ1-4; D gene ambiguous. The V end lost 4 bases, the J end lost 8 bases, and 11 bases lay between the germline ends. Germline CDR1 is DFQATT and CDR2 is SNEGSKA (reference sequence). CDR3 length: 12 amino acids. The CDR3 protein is CSATGREEKLFF. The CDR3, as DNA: TGCAGTGCTACCGGACGGGAGGAAAAACTGTTTTTT.

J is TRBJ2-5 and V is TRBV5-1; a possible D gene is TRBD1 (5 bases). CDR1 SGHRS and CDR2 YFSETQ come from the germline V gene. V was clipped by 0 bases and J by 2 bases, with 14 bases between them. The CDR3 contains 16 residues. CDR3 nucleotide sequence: TGCGCCAGCAGCTTGGGTTTTGGGGCAGGGCAAGAGACCCAGTACTTC. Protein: CASSLGFGAGQETQYF. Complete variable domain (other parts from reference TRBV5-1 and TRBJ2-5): KAGVTQTPRYLIKTRGQQVTLSCSPISGHRSVSWYQQTPGQGLQFLFEYFSETQRNKGNFPGRFSGRQFSNSRSEMNVSTLELGDSALYLCASSLGFGAGQETQYFGPGTRLLVL.